This T cell receptor (beta chain) came from a study of blood T cells in healthy people across ages. The table lists this clonotype with a few counts. Its antigen is not known. Staff drew roughly 10 milliliters of peripheral blood from each donor. With a J-beta primer mix and a sample-barcoded 5' primer, a second PCR ran 7 to 11 cycles. Using its own MiXCR run on the 5' RACE reads, TCRdb lists one record per CDR3 protein. This table has 850,000 to 1,300,000 distinct CDR3 sequences, 40% to 45% appearing once. The CDR3 covers 21 residues. Germline-derived CDR1 and CDR2 are MGHRA and YSYEKL. V was pared by 0 bases and J by 0 bases, with 16 bases of the junction left unmatched. Whole-study findings and limits: Donor CMV infection status was unknown, possibly confounding age-related changes in expanded clonotypes.

The sequence derives from a woman aged 60-75 years in good health. The sequencing sample was made of blood. V is TRBV4-1 and J is TRBJ2-1, with 8 bases that match TRBD2. The CDR3 reads CASSQDPSVVAGISSYNEQFF. In DNA, the CDR3 is TGCGCCAGCAGCCAAGACCCCTCGGTGGTAGCGGGGATAAGCTCCTACAATGAGCAGTTCTTC.